The entry below gives a single TCR beta chain sequence along with its context. V dropped 0 bases and J dropped 4 bases, with 15 bases sitting between them. Germline V gene sequence: CDR1 MGHRA, CDR2 YSYEKL. The CDR3 is 16 residues long. The source of the sample is a study of technical replicates of blood from a handful of donors. Profiled with immunoSEQ multiplex PCR; TCRdb holds only in-frame clones, not every one. The sample contains 13,000 or so clones, around 86% of which appear only once. The chain couples TRBV4-1 to TRBJ1-1; TRBD1 is a possible D gene (6 bases). This clonotype was sampled from a human donor in good health. The sequencing sample was made of PBMCs. The CDR3, as DNA: TGCGCCAGCAGCCAAGATTATCAGGGGAGCGGCACTGAAGCTTTCTTT. Protein sequence: CASSQDYQGSGTEAFF.